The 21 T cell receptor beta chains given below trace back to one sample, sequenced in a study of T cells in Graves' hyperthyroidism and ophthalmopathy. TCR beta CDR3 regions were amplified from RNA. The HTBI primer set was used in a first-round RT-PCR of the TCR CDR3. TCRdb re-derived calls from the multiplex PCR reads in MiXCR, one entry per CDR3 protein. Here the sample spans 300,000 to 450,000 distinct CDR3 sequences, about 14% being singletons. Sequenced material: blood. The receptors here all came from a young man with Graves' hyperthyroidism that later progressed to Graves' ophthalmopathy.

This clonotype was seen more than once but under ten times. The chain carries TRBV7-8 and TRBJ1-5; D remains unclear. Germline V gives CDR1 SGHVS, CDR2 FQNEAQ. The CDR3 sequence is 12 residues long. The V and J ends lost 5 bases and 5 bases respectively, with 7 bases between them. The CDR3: CASSIQDQPQHF. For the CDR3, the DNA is TGTGCCAGCAGCATACAAGATCAGCCCCAGCATTTT.

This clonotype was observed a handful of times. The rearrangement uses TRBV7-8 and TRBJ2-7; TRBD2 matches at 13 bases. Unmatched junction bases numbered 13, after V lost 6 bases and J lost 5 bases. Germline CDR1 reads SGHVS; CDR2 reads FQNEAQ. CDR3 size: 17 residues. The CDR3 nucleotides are TGTGCCAGCAGGCCACTAGCGGGGGGGATGTTGGCGGACGAGCAGTACTTC. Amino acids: CASRPLAGGMLADEQYF.

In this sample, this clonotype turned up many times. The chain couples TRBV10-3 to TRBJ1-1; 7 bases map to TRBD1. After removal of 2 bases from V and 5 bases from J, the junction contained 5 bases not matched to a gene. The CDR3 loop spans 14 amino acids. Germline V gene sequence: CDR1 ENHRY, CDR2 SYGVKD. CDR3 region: CAISEAGGSTEAFF. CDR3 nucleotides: TGTGCCATCAGTGAGGCAGGGGGTTCTACTGAAGCTTTCTTT.

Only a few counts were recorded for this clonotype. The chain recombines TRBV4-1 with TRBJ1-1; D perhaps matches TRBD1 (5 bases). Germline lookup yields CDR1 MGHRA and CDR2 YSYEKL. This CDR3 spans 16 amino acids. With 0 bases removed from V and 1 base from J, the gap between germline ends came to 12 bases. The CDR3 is CASSQEEGQANTEAFF. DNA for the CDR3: TGCGCCAGCAGCCAAGAAGAGGGGCAGGCGAACACTGAAGCTTTCTTT.

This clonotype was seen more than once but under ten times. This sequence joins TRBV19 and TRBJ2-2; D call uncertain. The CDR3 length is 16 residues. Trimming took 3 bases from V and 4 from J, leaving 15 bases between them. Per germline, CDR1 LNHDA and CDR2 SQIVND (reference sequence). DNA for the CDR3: TGTGCCAGTAGTATTGGGCTGGGATGGTCCACCGGGGAGCTGTTTTTT. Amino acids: CASSIGLGWSTGELFF.

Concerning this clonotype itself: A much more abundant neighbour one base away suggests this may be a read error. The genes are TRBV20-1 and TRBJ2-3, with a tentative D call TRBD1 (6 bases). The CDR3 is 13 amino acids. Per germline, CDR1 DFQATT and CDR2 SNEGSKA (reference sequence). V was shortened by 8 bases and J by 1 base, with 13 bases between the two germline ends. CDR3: CSSIRTGTDTQYF. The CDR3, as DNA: TGCAGTTCTATCCGGACAGGCACAGATACGCAGTATTTT.

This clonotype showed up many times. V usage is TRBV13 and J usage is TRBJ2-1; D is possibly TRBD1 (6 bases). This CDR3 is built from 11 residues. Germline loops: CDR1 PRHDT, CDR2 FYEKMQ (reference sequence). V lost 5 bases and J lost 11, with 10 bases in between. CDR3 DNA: TGTGCCAGCAGCCAGGACAGAAAGCAGTTCTTC. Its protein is CASSQDRKQFF.

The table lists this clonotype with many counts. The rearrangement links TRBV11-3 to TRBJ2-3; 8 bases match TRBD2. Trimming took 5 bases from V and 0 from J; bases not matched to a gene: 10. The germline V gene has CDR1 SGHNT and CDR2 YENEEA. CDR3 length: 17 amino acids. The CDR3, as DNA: TGTGCCAGCAGCCGGAAGATTAGCGGGGCTAGCACAGATACGCAGTATTTT. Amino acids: CASSRKISGASTDTQYF.

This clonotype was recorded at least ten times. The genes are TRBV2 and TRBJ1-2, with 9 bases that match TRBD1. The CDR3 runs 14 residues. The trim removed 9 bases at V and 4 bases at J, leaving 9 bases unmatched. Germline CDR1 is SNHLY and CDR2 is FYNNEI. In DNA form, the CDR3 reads TGTGCCAGTGAGAAGGACAGGGGCGGCTATGGCTACACCTTC. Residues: CASEKDRGGYGYTF.

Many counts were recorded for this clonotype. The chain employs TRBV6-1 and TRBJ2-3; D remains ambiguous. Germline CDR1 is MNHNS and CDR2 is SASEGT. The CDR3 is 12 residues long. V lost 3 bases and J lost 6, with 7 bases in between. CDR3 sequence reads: CASSERWDTQYF. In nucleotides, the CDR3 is TGTGCCAGCAGTGAGCGATGGGATACGCAGTATTTT.

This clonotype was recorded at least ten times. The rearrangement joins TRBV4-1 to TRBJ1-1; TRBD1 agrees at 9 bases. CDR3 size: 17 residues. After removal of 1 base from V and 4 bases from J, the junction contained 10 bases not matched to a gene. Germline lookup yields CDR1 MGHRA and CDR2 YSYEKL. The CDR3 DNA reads TGCGCCAGCAGCCAAGCGATTTTGACAGGGGGTGGCACTGAAGCTTTCTTT. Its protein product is CASSQAILTGGGTEAFF.

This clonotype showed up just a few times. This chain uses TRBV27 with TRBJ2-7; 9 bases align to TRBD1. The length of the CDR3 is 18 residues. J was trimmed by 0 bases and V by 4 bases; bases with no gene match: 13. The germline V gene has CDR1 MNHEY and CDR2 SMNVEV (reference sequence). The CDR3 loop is CASSSSPWGTGYSYEQYF. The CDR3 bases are TGTGCCAGCAGTTCCTCCCCGTGGGGGACAGGGTACTCCTACGAGCAGTACTTC.

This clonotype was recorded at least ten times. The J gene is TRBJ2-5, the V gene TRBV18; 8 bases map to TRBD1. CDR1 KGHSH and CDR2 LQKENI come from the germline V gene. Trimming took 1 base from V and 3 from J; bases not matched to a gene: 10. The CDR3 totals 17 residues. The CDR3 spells CASSPRQTTGVEETQYF. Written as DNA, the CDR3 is TGTGCCAGCTCACCACGACAAACGACAGGGGTTGAAGAGACCCAGTACTTC.

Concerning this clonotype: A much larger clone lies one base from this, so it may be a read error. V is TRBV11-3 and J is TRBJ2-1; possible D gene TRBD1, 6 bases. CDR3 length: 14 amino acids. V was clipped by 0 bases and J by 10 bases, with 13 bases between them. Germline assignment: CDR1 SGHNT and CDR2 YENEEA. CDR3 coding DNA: TGTGCCAGCAGCTTAGAGGACAGTTTCCCGGAGCAGTTCTTC. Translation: CASSLEDSFPEQFF.

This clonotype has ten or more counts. The CDR3 DNA sequence: TGTGCCAGCATGGCCGCAGGGGCAGAGTATGAAAAACTGTTTTTT. Translated, it gives CASMAAGAEYEKLFF. The chain combines TRBV12-3 or TRBV12-4 with TRBJ1-4; D is possibly TRBD1 (6 bases). The CDR3 has 15 residues. Trimming removed 7 bases from V and 6 bases from J, with 18 bases in between.

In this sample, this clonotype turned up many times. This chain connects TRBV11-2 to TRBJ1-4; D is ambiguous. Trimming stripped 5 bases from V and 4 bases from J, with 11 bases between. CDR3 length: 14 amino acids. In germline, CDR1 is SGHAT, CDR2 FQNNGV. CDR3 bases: TGTGCCAGCAGCGGCCCGGCATTTAATGAAAAACTGTTTTTT. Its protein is CASSGPAFNEKLFF.

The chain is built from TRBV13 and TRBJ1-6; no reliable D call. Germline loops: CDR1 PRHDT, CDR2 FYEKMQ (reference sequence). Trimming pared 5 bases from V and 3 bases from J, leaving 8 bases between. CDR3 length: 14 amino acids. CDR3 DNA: TGTGCCAGCAGCAGTCGAGACTATAATTCACCCCTCCACTTT. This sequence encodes CASSSRDYNSPLHF.

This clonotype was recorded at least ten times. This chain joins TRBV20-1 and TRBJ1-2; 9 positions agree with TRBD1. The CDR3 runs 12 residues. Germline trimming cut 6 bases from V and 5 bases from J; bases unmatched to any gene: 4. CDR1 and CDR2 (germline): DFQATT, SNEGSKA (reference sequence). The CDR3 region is CSAATGGYGYTF. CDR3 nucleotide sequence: TGCAGTGCCGCGACAGGGGGTTATGGCTACACCTTC.

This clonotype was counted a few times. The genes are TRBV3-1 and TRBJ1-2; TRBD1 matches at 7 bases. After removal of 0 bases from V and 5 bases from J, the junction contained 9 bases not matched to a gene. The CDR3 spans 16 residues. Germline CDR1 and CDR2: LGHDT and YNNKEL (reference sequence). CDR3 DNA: TGTGCCAGCAGCCAAGACAGGGGGAACCTTAGATATGGCTACACCTTC. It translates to CASSQDRGNLRYGYTF.

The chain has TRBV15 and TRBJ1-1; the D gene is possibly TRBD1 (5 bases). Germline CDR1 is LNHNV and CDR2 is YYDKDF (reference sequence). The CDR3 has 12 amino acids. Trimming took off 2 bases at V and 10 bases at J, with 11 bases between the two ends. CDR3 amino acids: CATSRRQGGAFF. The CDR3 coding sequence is TGTGCCACCAGCAGACGCCAGGGCGGAGCTTTCTTT.

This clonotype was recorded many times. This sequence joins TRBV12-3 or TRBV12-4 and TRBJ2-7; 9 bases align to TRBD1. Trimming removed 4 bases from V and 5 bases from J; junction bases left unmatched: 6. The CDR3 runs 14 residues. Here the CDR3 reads CASSWGGQGNEQYF. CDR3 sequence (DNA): TGTGCCAGCAGTTGGGGGGGACAGGGAAACGAGCAGTACTTC.